The TCR beta chain under discussion was sequenced for a study of blood T cell repertoires in COVID-19. At the level of the study: Sources were T cells, B-cell-depleted T cells, or PBMCs; the material itself was cDNA or gDNA.

Authors' data handling: Amplification from reference gene primers served as the basis for estimated nucleated cell counts. This table comes from immunoSEQ multiplex PCR, and its TCRdb copy is limited to in-frame clones, with some not included. For V, J and clone size, that table is used; D and trimming come from the DNA. Altogether more than 80,000 clones are present, around nine tenths being singletons, with the ten largest covering roughly 18%. This CDR3 spans 14 amino acids. Per the germline V gene, CDR1 is LGHDT and CDR2 is YNNKEL (reference sequence). With 4 bases removed from V and 6 bases from J, the gap between germline ends came to 15 bases.

The receptor was isolated from a woman aged 55-69 years with COVID-19, enrolled during active disease. Sequencing was done on a sample of peripheral blood. This rearrangement joins TRBV3-1 (or the pseudogene TRBV3-2) to TRBJ1-1; tentative D call: TRBD1 (5 bases). The CDR3: CASSRARGVSEAFF. The DNA of the CDR3 is TGTGCCAGCAGCCGCGCGCGGGGGGTGTCTGAAGCTTTCTTT.